This entry features one T cell receptor beta chain sequence. This specimen belongs to a study of cytomegalovirus exposure and HLA in healthy donors. The PCR employed 60 Vbeta primers together with 13 Jbeta primers. Clones were read by immunoSEQ multiplex PCR, and TCRdb kept only the in-frame ones, dropping some. The data show about 85,000 clones, with about 62% seen just once and around 4.2% held by the top ten. CDR3 length: 15 residues. Trimming at V came to 6 bases and at J to 1 base, leaving 7 bases not matched to a gene. Germline loops: CDR1 LNHDA, CDR2 SQIVND (reference sequence). The receptor's source is a man aged 25 to 40 in good health and CMV-seronegative. The chain uses TRBV19 and TRBJ2-5, with 8 bases matching TRBD1. The sequenced material came from PBMCs. The CDR3 DNA sequence: TGTGCCAGTAGGGAAACAGGGGGAGGCCAAGAGACCCAGTACTTC. Protein product: CASRETGGGQETQYF.